The clone carrying this T cell receptor (beta chain) was counted only a few times. The sample carries other DNA sequences with the same CDR3. This CDR3 is 12 amino acids long. CDR1 is SGHTA, CDR2 FQGNSA, per germline. V trimming: 5 bases; J trimming: 4 bases; junction bases outside the gene matches: 2. The sample originates from a study of blood T cell repertoires in COVID-19. For the study at large: COVID-19 samples, acute and convalescent, were from the United States, Italy and Spain. PBMCs, B-cell-depleted T cells, or T cells were the source of the cDNA or gDNA that made up the material.

Methods used by the authors: Amplification of reference gene primers was used by the study to estimate nucleated cell counts. Assay used: immunoSEQ multiplex PCR; TCRdb lists only in-frame clones, some missing. V and J calls and clone size are those listed in that table; D and trimming were worked out from the DNA. The sample lists some 45,000 clones, 65% to 85% occurring once. This TCR came from a man older than 75 in a cohort sampled during active COVID-19. The chain has TRBV7-2 and TRBJ2-7, with TRBD1 matching over 7 bases. Material: peripheral blood. The CDR3 here is CASSRQGYEQYF. As DNA, the CDR3 is TGTGCCAGCAGCCGACAGGGTTACGAGCAGTACTTC.